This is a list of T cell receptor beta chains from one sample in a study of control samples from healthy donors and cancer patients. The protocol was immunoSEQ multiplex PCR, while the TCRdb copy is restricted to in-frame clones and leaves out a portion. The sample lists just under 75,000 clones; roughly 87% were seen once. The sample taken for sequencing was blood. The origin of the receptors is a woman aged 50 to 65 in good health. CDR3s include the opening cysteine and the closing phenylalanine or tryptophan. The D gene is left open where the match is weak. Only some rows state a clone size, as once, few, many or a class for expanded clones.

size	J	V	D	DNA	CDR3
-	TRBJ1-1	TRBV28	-	TGTGCCAGCAGTATGGGAGTGAACACTGAAGCTTTCTTT	CASSMGVNTEAFF
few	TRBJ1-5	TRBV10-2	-	TGCGCCAGCACGGGGTCGGATAGCAATCAGCCCCAGCATTTT	CASTGSDSNQPQHF
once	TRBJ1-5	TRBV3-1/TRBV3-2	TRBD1	TGTGCCAGCAGCCATTCGCCCGGGACAGGGGCTCCCAATCAGCCCCAGCATTTT	CASSHSPGTGAPNQPQHF
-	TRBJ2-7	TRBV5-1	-	TGCGCCAGCAGCTTGGCCTACAGGGACGAGCAGTACTTC	CASSLAYRDEQYF
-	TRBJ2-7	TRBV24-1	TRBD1	TGTGCCACCAGTGATTACAGGGGGGAGCAGTACTTC	CATSDYRGEQYF
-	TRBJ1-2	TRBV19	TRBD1	TGTGCCAGTAGTATAGGACAGGGATCGGATGGCTACACCTTC	CASSIGQGSDGYTF
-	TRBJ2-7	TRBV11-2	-	TGTGCCAGCAGCTCGAGGGAGTACGAGCAGTACTTC	CASSSREYEQYF
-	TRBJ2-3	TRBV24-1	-	TGTGCCACCAGCGGCGGCGGTAGCACAGATACGCAGTATTTT	CATSGGGSTDTQYF
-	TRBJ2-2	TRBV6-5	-	TGTGCCAGCAGTCCGATCGCGAACACCGGGGAGCTGTTTTTT	CASSPIANTGELFF
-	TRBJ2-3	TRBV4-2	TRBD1	TGTGCCAGCAGCCTGGGACAGGGTGGGACAGATACGCAGTATTTT	CASSLGQGGTDTQYF
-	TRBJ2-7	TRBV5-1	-	TGCGCCAGCAGCTTGGTGTGGGGGCCGTACGAGCAGTACTTC	CASSLVWGPYEQYF
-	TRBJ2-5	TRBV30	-	TGTGCCTGGAGTGTACATAAGGAGACCCAGTACTTC	CAWSVHKETQYF
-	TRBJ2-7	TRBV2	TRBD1	TGTGCCAGCAGGGGGACAGGGGGATACGGCGAGCAGTACTTC	CASRGTGGYGEQYF
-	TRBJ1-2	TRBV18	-	TGTGCCAGCTCAATGGACCAGTTCTGGGGTGGCTACACCTTC	CASSMDQFWGGYTF
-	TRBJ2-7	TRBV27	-	TGTGCCAGCAGAGTATCCCGCGCGGGCTCCTACGAGCAGTACTTC	CASRVSRAGSYEQYF
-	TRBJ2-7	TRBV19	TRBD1	TGTGCCAGTAGTTTACGGACAGGGGGCTACGAGCAGTACTTC	CASSLRTGGYEQYF
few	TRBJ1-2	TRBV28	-	TGTGCCAGCAGCCGATGGTCCTCTAGGGACTATGGCTACACCTTC	CASSRWSSRDYGYTF
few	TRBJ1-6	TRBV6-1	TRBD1	TGTGCCAGCAGTGAGGAGACAGGGAGTTCACCCCTCCACTTT	CASSEETGSSPLHF
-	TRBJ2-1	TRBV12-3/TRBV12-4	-	TGTGCCAGCAGTTTGATAGCTAGCAATGAGCAGTTCTTC	CASSLIASNEQFF
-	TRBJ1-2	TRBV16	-	TGTGCCAGCAGCCAATTATACGGGAACGTAGTGGACGGCTACACCTTC	CASSQLYGNVVDGYTF
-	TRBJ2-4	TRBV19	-	TGTGCCAGTAGTATAATGTGGGAAAACATTCAGTACTTC	CASSIMWENIQYF
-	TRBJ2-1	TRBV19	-	TGTGCCAGTGCAACAGGGAGCCACAATGAGCAGTTCTTC	CASATGSHNEQFF
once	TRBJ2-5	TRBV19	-	TGTGCCAGTAGTACCCAATATCGGGAGACCCAGTACTTC	CASSTQYRETQYF
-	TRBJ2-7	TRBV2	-	TGTGCCAGCAGTGTAGGCCGAACCTACGAGCAGTACTTC	CASSVGRTYEQYF
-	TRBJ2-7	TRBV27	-	TGTGCCAGCAGTTTAGAGCCAGGTACCTACGAGCAGTACTTC	CASSLEPGTYEQYF
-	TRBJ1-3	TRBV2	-	TGTGCCAGCAGGGGGACGGACGCCAGCTCTGGAAACACCATATATTTT	CASRGTDASSGNTIYF
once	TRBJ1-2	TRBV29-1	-	TGCAGCGAGAGGACGACCTATGGCTACACCTTC	CSERTTYGYTF
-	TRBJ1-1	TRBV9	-	TGTGCCAGCAGCGTAGCAGGGACCCAGAACACTGAAGCTTTCTTT	CASSVAGTQNTEAFF
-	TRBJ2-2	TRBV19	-	TGTGCCACCACTAGGGGGACACTCTCCTTGAACACCGGGGAGCTGTTTTTT	CATTRGTLSLNTGELFF
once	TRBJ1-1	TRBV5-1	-	TGCGCCAGCAGCTTGGGGAACAGTGGCACTGAAGCTTTCTTT	CASSLGNSGTEAFF
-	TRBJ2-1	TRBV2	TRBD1	TGTGCCAGCAGCGACCGACAGGGGGCGTTCAATGAGCAGTTCTTC	CASSDRQGAFNEQFF
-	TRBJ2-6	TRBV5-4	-	TGTGCCAGCAGCTTGGAGGTAGGAGTCTCTGGGGCCAACGTCCTGACTTTC	CASSLEVGVSGANVLTF
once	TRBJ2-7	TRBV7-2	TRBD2	TGTGCCAGCAGCTTAAGGCTAGCGGGAGGTTTCGAGCAGTACTTC	CASSLRLAGGFEQYF
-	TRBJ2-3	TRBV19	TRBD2	TGTGCCAGCCATCATAGGTCGGGAGGGGGAGATACGCAGTATTTT	CASHHRSGGGDTQYF
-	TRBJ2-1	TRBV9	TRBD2	TGTGCCAGCAGCGAGACTAGCGGGGTTAACAATGAGCAGTTCTTC	CASSETSGVNNEQFF
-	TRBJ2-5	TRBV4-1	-	TGCGCCAGCAGCCACAGGATGGGGGCGGCGGGACAAGAGACCCAGTACTTC	CASSHRMGAAGQETQYF
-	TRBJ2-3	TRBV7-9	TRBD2	TGTGCCAGCAGCTTGACTAGCGGGAGGGTAACAGATACGCAGTATTTT	CASSLTSGRVTDTQYF
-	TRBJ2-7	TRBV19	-	TGTGCCAGTAGTTATGGCCGTCGAGGCGAGCAGTACTTC	CASSYGRRGEQYF
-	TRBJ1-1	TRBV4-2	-	TGTGCCAGCAGCCTAGGGGGAGGAGTGGCCCCTGAAGCTTTCTTT	CASSLGGGVAPEAFF
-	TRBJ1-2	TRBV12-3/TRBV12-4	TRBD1	TGTGCCAGCGGACAGGACTATGGCTACACCTTC	CASGQDYGYTF
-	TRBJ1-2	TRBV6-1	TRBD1	TGTGCCAGCAGTGAAGGAGGGGGCGGCTACACCTTC	CASSEGGGGYTF
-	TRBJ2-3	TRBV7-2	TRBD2	TGTGCCAGCAGCTTAGCCGGGACTAGCGGGTGGACAGATACGCAGTATTTT	CASSLAGTSGWTDTQYF
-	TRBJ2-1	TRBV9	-	TGTGCCAGCAGCGCATACTCGCAGGCGGGGAATGAGCAGTTCTTC	CASSAYSQAGNEQFF
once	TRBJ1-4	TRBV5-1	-	TGCGCCAGCAGCGGCCTACCCCAGGGCGGTGAAAAACTGTTTTTT	CASSGLPQGGEKLFF
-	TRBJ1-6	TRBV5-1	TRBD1	TGCGCCAGCAGCGGACAGGGGGCCTATAATTCACCCCTCCACTTT	CASSGQGAYNSPLHF
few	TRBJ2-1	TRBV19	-	TGTGCCAGTAGGGCATACAATGAGCAGTTCTTC	CASRAYNEQFF
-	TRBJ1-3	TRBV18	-	TGTGCCAGCTCAGAAGGGATCTCTGGAAACACCATATATTTT	CASSEGISGNTIYF
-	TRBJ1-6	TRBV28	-	TGTGCCAGCAGTTTACAGGTTTCCCTTAATTCACCCCTCCACTTT	CASSLQVSLNSPLHF
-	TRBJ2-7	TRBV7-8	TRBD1	TGTGCCAGCAGCTTGGACAGGGTCTACGAGCAGTACTTC	CASSLDRVYEQYF
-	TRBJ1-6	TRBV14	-	TGTGCCAGCAGCCCGTCGACAGGATACAATTCACCCCTCCACTTT	CASSPSTGYNSPLHF
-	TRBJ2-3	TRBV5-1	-	TGCGCCAGCAGCTTGGGGGAGATCATAGATACGCAGTATTTT	CASSLGEIIDTQYF
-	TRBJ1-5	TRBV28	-	TGTGCCAGCAGTTTCTCCGGACCTATGCCCCAGCATTTT	CASSFSGPMPQHF
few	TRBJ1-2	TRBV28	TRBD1	TGTGCCAGCAGCTATATGGCGACAGGGACTAACTATGGCTACACCTTC	CASSYMATGTNYGYTF
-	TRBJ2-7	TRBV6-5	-	TGTGCCAGCAGCCGCTCCCTTTACGAGCAGTACTTC	CASSRSLYEQYF
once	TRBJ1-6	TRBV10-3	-	TGTGCCATCAGTGAACAGGGCTCTAGTTCACCCCTCCACTTT	CAISEQGSSSPLHF
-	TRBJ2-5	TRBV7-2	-	TGTGCCAGCAGCCCAGGACTGTTACAAGAGACCCAGTACTTC	CASSPGLLQETQYF
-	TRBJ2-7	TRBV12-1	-	TGTGCCAACAATCCCCGTGTCTTGGCCATCTCCTACGAGCAGTACTTC	CANNPRVLAISYEQYF
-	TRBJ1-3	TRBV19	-	TGTGCCAGTAGTATCAGCGTAATCTCTGGAAACACCATATATTTT	CASSISVISGNTIYF
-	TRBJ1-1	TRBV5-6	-	TGTGCCAGCAGCGCCAGGGACGGAGGCACTGAAGCTTTCTTT	CASSARDGGTEAFF
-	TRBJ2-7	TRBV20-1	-	TGCAGTGCTAGTGTCGGCTACGAGCAGTACTTC	CSASVGYEQYF